Listed below are T cell receptor beta chains from one sample, sequenced in a study of CD8+ T cells in alopecia areata. Only in-frame clones appear in the TCRdb table, and some are missing; sequencing was by immunoSEQ multiplex PCR. Of a few hundred thousand clones detected, about two fifths appear once; the ten largest clones hold 0.48%. The specimen was CD4+ T cells sorted from blood, collected between weeks 30 and 35, from a patient treated with tofacitinib. The receptors were sampled from a human donor with alopecia areata. Each CDR3 is given with its conserved first and last residue. D genes are given only for firm matches. Expanded clones are given a class, and other clones once, few, many or no size at all.

J	V	size	D	DNA	CDR3
TRBJ2-4	TRBV29-1	-	-	TGCAGCGTTGAAGGGGGGGCGAGGGACATTCAGTACTTC	CSVEGGARDIQYF
TRBJ2-4	TRBV2	few	-	TGTGCCAGCAGCGAGATCGTAGGCAAAAACATTCAGTACTTC	CASSEIVGKNIQYF
TRBJ1-5	TRBV7-2	-	-	TGTGCCAGCAGCTTCGGCCGGAATCAGCCCCAGCATTTT	CASSFGRNQPQHF
TRBJ2-3	TRBV7-9	-	-	TGTGCCAGCAGCCCCTTGCACTTCGCTAGCACAGATACGCAGTATTTT	CASSPLHFASTDTQYF
TRBJ1-1	TRBV30	few	TRBD1	TGTGCCTGGAGTGCAGCGGACAGGGAGAACACTGAAGCTTTCTTT	CAWSAADRENTEAFF
TRBJ2-1	TRBV9	-	-	TGTGCCAGCAGCGTTATAACCTCGGGTGTGGGTGAGCAGTTCTTC	CASSVITSGVGEQFF
TRBJ2-7	TRBV25-1	few	TRBD1	TGTGCCAGCAGTGACCCTAACAGGGGATCCCTCTCCTACGAGCAGTACTTC	CASSDPNRGSLSYEQYF
TRBJ1-4	TRBV2	-	TRBD1	TGTGCCAGCAGGGCGAGACAGGGTACTAATGAAAAACTGTTTTTT	CASRARQGTNEKLFF
TRBJ1-1	TRBV15	-	-	TGTGCCACCAGCAGGGAGGGGAACACTGAAGCTTTCTTT	CATSREGNTEAFF
TRBJ2-1	TRBV29-1	-	-	TGCAGCTTCAACCGGGGGGGACAGAGGGATGAGCAGTTCTTC	CSFNRGGQRDEQFF
TRBJ2-7	TRBV6-5	few	-	TGTGCCAGCAGTTACTCTGGCGGGGGCTTCTCCTACGAGCAGTACTTC	CASSYSGGGFSYEQYF
TRBJ2-7	TRBV18	few	-	TGTGCCAGCTCACCACCGGTGGCGGACGAGCAGTACTTC	CASSPPVADEQYF
TRBJ2-5	TRBV19	few	TRBD2	TGTGCCAGTAGTATGGGTCTACTAGCGGGAGTGCGAGAGACCCAGTACTTC	CASSMGLLAGVRETQYF
TRBJ1-5	TRBV29-1	-	-	TGCAGCGTGGCTATGGGGGGCAATCAGCCCCAGCATTTT	CSVAMGGNQPQHF
TRBJ1-1	TRBV19	-	-	TGTGCCAGTAGTATAGGTCTACCGAACACTGAAGCTTTCTTT	CASSIGLPNTEAFF
TRBJ2-3	TRBV9	few	TRBD2	TGTGCCAGCAGCGCGTCTAGCGGGTCTAGCACAGATACGCAGTATTTT	CASSASSGSSTDTQYF
TRBJ2-7	TRBV10-2	few	TRBD1	TGCGCCAGTGGGGGACAGGGCTACGAGCAGTACTTC	CASGGQGYEQYF
TRBJ1-2	TRBV5-4	-	TRBD1	TGTGCCAGCAGAATACAGGGGACTAACTATGGCTACACCTTC	CASRIQGTNYGYTF
TRBJ1-6	TRBV5-6	few	-	TGTGCCAGCAGCTTGGGTACAGGGACTCAACCTAATTCACCCCTCCACTTT	CASSLGTGTQPNSPLHF
TRBJ2-1	TRBV5-1	-	-	TGCGCCAGCAGCTTGTCACCCGGGACGAGCAATGAGCAGTTCTTC	CASSLSPGTSNEQFF
TRBJ2-3	TRBV9	-	-	TGTGCCAGCAGCGTAGCCGACTTTCGCACAGATACGCAGTATTTT	CASSVADFRTDTQYF
TRBJ2-1	TRBV7-9	-	-	TGTGCCAGCGGCGCAAGCCTTTGGGAGCAGTTCTTC	CASGASLWEQFF
TRBJ2-7	TRBV7-2	few	-	TGTGCCAGCAGCTTACAGGCCCTCGCTCCCTACGAGCAGTACTTC	CASSLQALAPYEQYF
TRBJ1-6	TRBV14	few	-	TGTGCCAGCAGCCCGGGCCACTATAATTCACCCCTCCACTTT	CASSPGHYNSPLHF
TRBJ2-3	TRBV7-2	-	-	TGTGCCAGCAGGAAACAAGGCGCGGCTAGCACAGATACGCAGTATTTT	CASRKQGAASTDTQYF
TRBJ2-1	TRBV6-1	few	TRBD2	TGTGCCAGCAGTGGGACTAGCGGGAGTTCAAGCTCCTACAATGAGCAGTTCTTC	CASSGTSGSSSSYNEQFF
TRBJ2-2	TRBV7-9	few	TRBD2	TGTGCCAGCAGACCCAGGGCGGGACTAGCGGGAGTTAGCACCGGGGAGCTGTTTTTT	CASRPRAGLAGVSTGELFF
TRBJ1-2	TRBV7-9	few	-	TGTGCCAGCAGAAAGACCCAGGGCCATGGCTACACCTTC	CASRKTQGHGYTF
TRBJ2-3	TRBV29-1	few	TRBD2	TGCAGCGGCGTAGCGGGGGGGCGGGCAGATACGCAGTATTTT	CSGVAGGRADTQYF
TRBJ2-3	TRBV9	-	-	TGTGCCAGCAGCGTGATGGGGGTAAGCACAGATACGCAGTATTTT	CASSVMGVSTDTQYF
TRBJ2-1	TRBV29-1	few	TRBD2	TGCAGCGTTGACGGGGACGGGGGGGCAGGATACAATGAGCAGTTCTTC	CSVDGDGGAGYNEQFF
TRBJ1-6	TRBV18	few	-	TGTGCCAGCTCACCAATGACAGTGGATAATTCACCCCTCCACTTT	CASSPMTVDNSPLHF
TRBJ1-1	TRBV20-1	-	-	TGCAGTGCTACGTTTCCCTTTGAAGCTTTCTTT	CSATFPFEAFF
TRBJ2-1	TRBV5-1	few	-	TGCGCCAGCAGCTTTGACTCGGGGAATGAGCAGTTCTTC	CASSFDSGNEQFF
TRBJ2-7	TRBV18	-	-	TGTGCCAGCTCCCAAATCGTCTCCGGGGAGCAGTACTTC	CASSQIVSGEQYF
TRBJ2-7	TRBV2	-	-	TGTGCCAGCATCTTCCGGACAGCAAACTACGAGCAGTACTTC	CASIFRTANYEQYF
TRBJ2-7	TRBV15	-	TRBD1	TGTGCCACCAGCAGGGACAGGAACGTAGGCGAGCAGTACTTC	CATSRDRNVGEQYF
TRBJ1-5	TRBV7-2	few	TRBD1	TGTGCCAGCAGCTCGGGACAGGGGGCGTCTCAGCCCCAGCATTTT	CASSSGQGASQPQHF
TRBJ1-2	TRBV14	-	-	TGTGCCAGCAGCCAAGCACGGGTCAGTGGCTACACCTTC	CASSQARVSGYTF
TRBJ2-5	TRBV6-5	-	-	TGTGCCAGCAGTACACAGGGCAGGCAAGAGACCCAGTACTTC	CASSTQGRQETQYF
TRBJ1-1	TRBV25-1	-	-	TGTGCCAGCAGGCCCCCGGGACATACGAACACTGAAGCTTTCTTT	CASRPPGHTNTEAFF
TRBJ2-3	TRBV2	-	-	TGTGCCAGCGCGGACACAGATACGCAGTATTTT	CASADTDTQYF